Given below is one TCR beta chain in context. Sequencing was performed with immunoSEQ multiplex PCR; in TCRdb, only in-frame clones are kept and a portion is missing. Of about 1 million clones in the sample, more than 60% were seen once. These data originate in a study of shared clonotypes between healthy human individuals. The germline V gene encodes CDR1 LGHNT and CDR2 FRNRAP. V lost 4 bases and J lost 5, with 17 bases in between. CDR3 length: 16 residues. The TCR sequence derives from a man younger than 30 in good health. The V gene is TRBV12-5, the J gene TRBJ2-2, with D perhaps matching TRBD1 (6 bases). The sequencing sample was made of memory CD4+ T cells sorted from blood. Subset meaning: CD45RA-negative fraction. The CDR3 coding sequence is TGTGCTAGTGGTTACGACAGGCTAGTGGGGACCGGGGAGCTGTTTTTT. Protein product: CASGYDRLVGTGELFF.